The sample holds many counts of the clone carrying this T cell receptor beta chain. What it recognizes is unknown. Specified time point: patch test 2, 6 weeks after DPC sensitization. Treatment defined: therapeutic diphenylcyclopropenone sensitization with weekly scalp DPC. The data stem from a study of human T cells and chemical hapten exposure. Overall study: Sensitization applied 2% DPC to around 2 cm by around 2 cm of upper inner arm skin. General study points: Among TCRs, those above 1 in 1000 frequency were unaffected by DPC sensitization. Expanded TCRs formed significantly more large CDR3 similarity clusters than controls.

From the RACE reads, TCRdb called clonotypes with MiXCR, one entry per CDR3 protein. The sample yields tens of thousands of distinct CDR3 sequences, 9.5% to 12% seen once. This receptor was identified in a man aged 40-50 years with alopecia areata. Some clones in this sample may be carry-over from other donors' samples. Sequencing used whole blood, obtained in connection with sensitization to the hapten diphenylcyclopropenone (DPC).

The chain's CDR3 is CASSQQLLAGGNEQFF. CDR3 coding DNA: TGTGCCAGCAGCCAACAACTACTAGCGGGGGGCAATGAGCAGTTCTTC. The rearrangement joins TRBV3-1 to TRBJ2-1; 12 nucleotides match TRBD2. CDR1 and CDR2 from the germline V gene are LGHDT and YNNKEL (reference sequence). The CDR3 spans 16 residues. Unmatched junction bases numbered 5, after V lost 2 bases and J lost 6 bases.